This is a list of T cell receptor beta chains from one sample in a study of OX40 agonist ivuxolimab in advanced cancers. Sequencing used immunoSEQ multiplex PCR; TCRdb keeps in-frame clones, though not all of them. The sample consists of 70,000 to 95,000 clones, 92% of them appearing once. Source: CD4+ or CD8+ T cells sorted from blood, taken in a trial of the OX40 agonist ivuxolimab. The receptor set was obtained from an adult with an advanced solid tumor such as melanoma, head and neck, liver or kidney cancer. The CDR3 runs from the conserved cysteine through the conserved F or W. Each record gives: V gene, clone size, D gene, J gene, CDR3 protein, CDR3 DNA. A D gene is named only where the DNA matches it firmly. A row's size may be missing; if present it is once, few, many or a size class.

TRBV19	.	.	TRBJ2-7	CASSTVASYEQYF	TGTGCCAGTAGTACCGTCGCCTCCTACGAGCAGTACTTC
TRBV6-6	once	.	TRBJ1-2	CASSYSKGYTF	TGTGCCAGCAGTTACTCGAAAGGCTACACCTTC
TRBV7-9	.	.	TRBJ2-3	CASSPTVTDTQYF	TGTGCCAGCAGCCCCACGGTCACAGATACGCAGTATTTT
TRBV7-9	.	.	TRBJ2-5	CASSNTGGETQYF	TGTGCCAGCAGCAACACTGGGGGAGAGACCCAGTACTTC
TRBV11-3	.	.	TRBJ2-1	CASSLGASNEQFF	TGTGCCAGCAGCTTAGGGGCTAGCAATGAGCAGTTCTTC
TRBV7-9	.	.	TRBJ1-4	CASSWGRTLEKLFF	TGTGCCAGCAGTTGGGGGCGGACACTGGAAAAACTGTTTTTT
TRBV10-2	.	.	TRBJ2-4	CASSEAGAKNIQYF	TGCGCCAGCAGTGAGGCGGGTGCCAAAAACATTCAGTACTTC
TRBV5-1	.	.	TRBJ1-3	CASSLDLSGNTIYF	TGCGCCAGCAGCTTGGATCTCTCTGGAAACACCATATATTTT
TRBV27	.	.	TRBJ2-2	CASSQWGGGDGELFF	TGTGCCAGCAGTCAATGGGGCGGAGGGGACGGGGAGCTGTTTTTT
TRBV9	.	TRBD2	TRBJ2-3	CASSPRRASGGLTRTDTQYF	TGTGCCAGCAGCCCTCGCCGAGCTAGCGGGGGGCTTACCCGCACAGATACGCAGTATTTT
TRBV19	.	TRBD1	TRBJ1-5	CASSTTGVSNQPQHF	TGTGCCAGTAGTACTACAGGGGTCAGCAATCAGCCCCAGCATTTT
TRBV6-1	once	TRBD1	TRBJ1-2	CASSEEPGGRGYTF	TGTGCCAGCAGTGAAGAACCAGGGGGCCGGGGCTACACCTTC
TRBV5-1	few	.	TRBJ1-1	CASSLVGSANTEAFF	TGCGCCAGCAGCTTGGTGGGCAGCGCGAACACTGAAGCTTTCTTT
TRBV27	few	.	TRBJ1-3	CASSFRAGNTIYF	TGTGCCAGCAGTTTTAGGGCTGGAAACACCATATATTTT
TRBV29-1	.	.	TRBJ1-1	CSVVIRRNTEAFF	TGCAGCGTTGTTATTCGGAGGAACACTGAAGCTTTCTTT
TRBV6-5	.	.	TRBJ2-2	CASSDGGAGELFF	TGTGCCAGCAGTGATGGAGGAGCCGGGGAGCTGTTTTTT
TRBV6-6	once	.	TRBJ2-3	CASSGKGGESTDTQYF	TGTGCCAGCAGTGGCAAGGGCGGGGAAAGCACAGATACGCAGTATTTT
TRBV7-9	.	TRBD1	TRBJ1-1	CASSKGQGGSTTEAFF	TGTGCCAGCAGCAAGGGACAGGGGGGGTCGACCACTGAAGCTTTCTTT
TRBV7-8	.	TRBD2	TRBJ2-1	CASSQTGTNYNEQFF	TGTGCCAGCAGTCAGACCGGGACTAACTACAATGAGCAGTTCTTC
TRBV30	.	.	TRBJ1-2	CAWSVSPAGIYTF	TGTGCCTGGAGTGTCTCTCCCGCAGGGATCTACACCTTC
TRBV10-2	.	TRBD1	TRBJ1-1	CASTPGQLNTEAFF	TGCGCCAGCACACCGGGACAGCTGAACACTGAAGCTTTCTTT
TRBV7-3	.	.	TRBJ1-2	CASSLTGDSGYGYTF	TGTGCCAGCAGCTTAACCGGCGACAGTGGCTATGGCTACACCTTC
TRBV18	.	.	TRBJ2-2	CASSRWAANTGELFF	TGTGCCAGCTCCCGGTGGGCGGCAAACACCGGGGAGCTGTTTTTT
TRBV5-1	.	.	TRBJ2-1	CASSLVATSSYNEQFF	TGCGCCAGCAGCTTGGTTGCGACCAGCTCCTACAATGAGCAGTTCTTC
TRBV7-8	.	.	TRBJ2-2	CASSLKLGTGELFF	TGTGCCAGCAGCTTAAAGCTCGGGACCGGGGAGCTGTTTTTT
TRBV7-2	.	.	TRBJ1-1	CASSLLGNTEAFF	TGTGCCAGCAGCTTATTAGGGAACACTGAAGCTTTCTTT
TRBV14	.	.	TRBJ2-1	CASSPGPTRGNEQFF	TGTGCCAGCAGCCCGGGCCCCACGAGAGGGAATGAGCAGTTCTTC
TRBV19	.	.	TRBJ2-1	CASSTGVGSEQFF	TGTGCCAGTAGTACTGGGGTCGGCAGTGAGCAGTTCTTC
TRBV29-1	.	.	TRBJ2-7	CSVDWKGSSYEQYF	TGCAGCGTTGATTGGAAGGGGAGCTCCTACGAGCAGTACTTC
TRBV4-1	.	.	TRBJ2-3	CASSQDRGTDTQYF	TGCGCCAGCAGCCAAGATAGGGGCACAGATACGCAGTATTTT
TRBV25-1	.	TRBD1	TRBJ1-2	CASSKQGSGYTF	TGTGCCAGCAGTAAACAGGGGTCTGGCTACACCTTC
TRBV6-5	.	.	TRBJ1-1	CASSYSRGNTEAFF	TGTGCCAGCAGTTACTCTCGGGGCAACACTGAAGCTTTCTTT
TRBV5-1	.	.	TRBJ2-2	CASSLEVGNAGELFF	TGCGCCAGCAGCTTGGAAGTGGGGAACGCCGGGGAGCTGTTTTTT
TRBV7-6	.	TRBD2	TRBJ2-7	CASSAKLAGPAEVFEQYF	TGTGCCAGCAGCGCCAAACTAGCGGGACCTGCCGAGGTCTTCGAGCAGTACTTC
TRBV5-4	.	TRBD1	TRBJ1-2	CASSTTGTGLTHGYTF	TGTGCCAGCAGCACTACCGGGACAGGGCTTACCCATGGCTACACCTTC
TRBV19	.	TRBD1	TRBJ1-2	CASRPSPGQGTPTNYGYTF	TGTGCCAGTAGGCCTAGCCCGGGACAGGGGACCCCAACTAACTATGGCTACACCTTC
TRBV5-5	.	TRBD1	TRBJ1-2	CASSPDREATF	TGTGCCAGCAGCCCGGACAGGGAGGCCACCTTC
TRBV19	.	TRBD2	TRBJ2-3	CASSSMGGADTQYF	TGTGCCAGTAGTTCCATGGGGGGGGCAGATACGCAGTATTTT
TRBV19	once	.	TRBJ2-1	CASNPGYNEQFF	TGTGCCAGTAACCCGGGTTACAATGAGCAGTTCTTC
TRBV5-1	.	TRBD2	TRBJ2-5	CASSFRTSLGETQYF	TGCGCCAGCAGCTTCAGGACTAGCTTGGGAGAGACCCAGTACTTC
TRBV9	.	TRBD2	TRBJ2-1	CASSASGGRNNEQFF	TGTGCCAGCAGCGCTAGCGGGGGGAGGAACAATGAGCAGTTCTTC
TRBV6-1	.	.	TRBJ2-1	CASSESREVNEQFF	TGTGCCAGCAGTGAATCAAGGGAGGTCAATGAGCAGTTCTTC
TRBV10-3	.	.	TRBJ1-5	CAISERGLPLDQPQHF	TGTGCCATCAGTGAGAGGGGTTTGCCCCTTGATCAGCCCCAGCATTTT